The next 31 T cell receptor beta chains were all read from a single sample in a study of metastatic and nonmetastatic thyroid tumors. No treatment of any kind had been given to any patient before thyroid surgery. TCRdb re-called clones from the PCR reads using MiXCR. The data show about 16,000 clones, around a quarter seen once. The specimen was tumor tissue. The origin of the receptors is a female donor with papillary thyroid cancer or a benign thyroid nodule (not recorded which). Some clones in this sample may be carry-over from other donors' samples.

This clone occurred a few times. One end of the junction is discordant with germline, which a read error may explain. The chain joins TRBV6-1 to TRBJ2-1, with TRBD1 matching 7 bases. The germline V gene encodes CDR1 MNHNS and CDR2 SASEGT. The CDR3 runs to 15 residues. The CDR3 bases are TGTGCCAGCAGTCCCGGGACAGTGGGATGGGATGAGCATTTCTTC. Protein product: CASSPGTVGWDEHFF.

As to this clone: A junction end diverges from the germline sequence, so it may reflect a read error. The gene calls are TRBV27 and TRBJ2-2, with 7 nucleotides matching TRBD1. The CDR3 spans 19 residues. CDR1 is MNHEY and CDR2 is SMNVEV in the germline V gene (reference sequence). The CDR3 coding sequence is TGTGCCAGCATTTATATACAGGGGATAAGCCGAGCGAACACCCGGGAGCTGTTTTTT. This gives the protein CASIYIQGISRANTRELFF.

In its sample, this clone ranks as medium-sized (0.01 to 0.1%). The V and J genes are TRBV6-2 or TRBV6-3 and TRBJ1-5; no definite D call. Between the trimmed V and J ends, which lost 7 bases and 0 bases, there was a span of 10 bases. The germline V gene encodes CDR1 MNHEY and CDR2 SVGEGT. This CDR3 is 14 amino acids long. Here the CDR3 reads CASNQLDSNQPQHF. CDR3 nucleotide sequence: TGTGCCAGCAACCAGCTCGATAGCAATCAGCCCCAGCATTTT.

The J gene is TRBJ1-6, the V gene TRBV7-8; D call uncertain. With 6 bases removed from V and 0 bases from J, the gap between germline ends came to 9 bases. The CDR3 consists of 15 residues. Germline CDR1 and CDR2: SGHVS and FQNEAQ. The CDR3 is CASRVENSYNSPLHF. The CDR3 DNA follows: TGTGCCAGCAGGGTGGAGAACTCCTATAATTCACCCCTCCACTTT.

This clone was seen at least ten times. The V and J genes are TRBV20-1 and TRBJ2-7; a weak D match, TRBD2 (6 bases). Trimming left V 0 bases short and J 0 bases short, with 9 bases between. This CDR3 is built from 14 residues. CDR1 and CDR2 from the germline V gene are DFQATT and SNEGSKA (reference sequence). This chain's CDR3 is CSARDRDSSYEQYF. CDR3 nucleotides: TGCAGTGCTAGAGATCGGGACTCCTCCTACGAGCAGTACTTC.

A remark on this clone: The sample holds other DNA sequences that translate to the same CDR3. This chain links TRBV4-3 with TRBJ1-5; D is undetermined. The germline V gene encodes CDR1 LGHNA and CDR2 YSLEER. Between the trimmed V and J ends, which lost 0 bases and 2 bases, there was a span of 5 bases. CDR3 length: 14 residues. CDR3 DNA sequence: TGCGCCAGCAGCCAAGACGTCGGCAATCAGCCCCAGCATTTT. It encodes CASSQDVGNQPQHF.

This clone is termed medium-sized. V usage is TRBV12-3 or TRBV12-4 and J usage is TRBJ2-7; 7 bases align to TRBD2. This CDR3 has 13 residues. V shed 3 bases, J shed 6 bases, and the junction held 5 bases outside the gene matches. The CDR3: CASSFWEGAEQYF. In nucleotides, the CDR3 is TGTGCCAGCAGTTTTTGGGAGGGTGCCGAGCAGTACTTC.

As to this clone: It may be a read error: a sequence one base away is much more abundant. The same CDR3 is also encoded by other DNA sequences in this sample. The chain recombines TRBV15 with TRBJ1-3; maybe TRBD1 (6 bases). Per germline, CDR1 LNHNV and CDR2 YYDKDF (reference sequence). The length of the CDR3 is 16 residues. CDR3 sequence: CATNRGGQSSGNTIYF. The CDR3 DNA sequence: TGTGCCACCAACAGAGGCGGACAGTCCTCTGGAAACACAATATATTTT.

The chain carries TRBV2 and TRBJ1-5, with a tentative D call TRBD1 (6 bases). In germline, CDR1 is SNHLY, CDR2 FYNNEI. The CDR3 has 18 amino acids. The germline V and J ends were trimmed by 6 bases and 7 bases, with 28 bases remaining between them. CDR3 region: CASRSFSAQGGGEQPQHF. In DNA, the CDR3 is TGTGCCAGCAGGAGCTTCTCGGCACAGGGAGGGGGGGAGCAGCCCCAGCATTTT.

This clone was found a few times. V usage is TRBV30 and J usage is TRBJ1-2, with D perhaps TRBD1 (5 bases). The CDR3 is made up of 10 amino acids. Trimming shortened V by 8 bases and J by 4 bases, and 8 bases separated the two germline ends. Germline lookup yields CDR1 GTSNPN and CDR2 SVGIG (reference sequence). CDR3 protein: CAGGVYGYTF. CDR3 nucleotides: TGTGCCGGAGGGGTCTATGGCTACACCTTC.

This clone was counted ten times or more. The gene calls are TRBV5-5 and TRBJ2-7; 9 bases are a match to TRBD2. The CDR3 covers 15 residues. CDR1 SGHKS and CDR2 YYEKEE come from the germline V gene (reference sequence). J lost 3 bases, V lost 1 base, and 5 bases had no gene match. The CDR3 nucleotides read TGTGCCAGCAGCTTGATAGCGGGAGAAGTCTACGAGCAGTACTTC. This translates into CASSLIAGEVYEQYF.

The rearrangement uses TRBV7-2 and TRBJ2-1; 7 bases agree with TRBD2. V shed 0 bases and J 3 bases; nucleotides not matched to a gene: 11. Germline loops: CDR1 SGHTA, CDR2 FQGNSA. CDR3 length: 18 amino acids. CDR3 nucleotides: TGTGCCAGCAGCTTAGCGCGGGGTCTAGCGGAAATCTACAATGAGCAGTTCTTC. Translated: CASSLARGLAEIYNEQFF.

The chain couples TRBV20-1 to TRBJ2-7, with 12 bases matching TRBD2. The CDR3 runs to 13 residues. Germline V gene data show CDR1 as DFQATT and CDR2 as SNEGSKA (reference sequence). Unmatched junction bases numbered 5, after V lost 7 bases and J lost 4 bases. The CDR3 loop reads CSVPTSGRYEQYF. The CDR3 coding sequence is TGCAGTGTACCGACTAGCGGGAGATACGAGCAGTACTTC.

This clone was picked up many times. This chain joins TRBV29-1 and TRBJ2-1; D remains ambiguous. Looked up from germline, CDR1 is SQVTM and CDR2 is ANQGSEA. Trimming removed 3 bases at V and 9 bases at J, with 6 bases between. The CDR3 contains 10 residues. The CDR3 sequence: CSVDLGEQFF. CDR3 DNA: TGCAGCGTTGACTTAGGTGAGCAGTTCTTC.

This clone rates as large. The chain combines TRBV28 with TRBJ2-4; D gene ambiguous. Trimming stripped 4 bases from V and 8 bases from J, with 6 bases between. The CDR3 sequence is 11 residues long. Germline values: CDR1 MDHEN, CDR2 SYDVKM. The CDR3 reads CASSYSHIQYF. DNA for the CDR3: TGTGCCAGCAGTTACAGTCACATTCAGTACTTC.

This chain uses TRBV11-2 with TRBJ1-5, with 9 bases aligning to TRBD1. V gave up 5 bases and J gave up 3 bases; unmatched junction bases: 5. The germline CDR1 and CDR2 sequences are SGHAT and FQNNGV. The CDR3 sequence is 15 residues long. Here the CDR3 reads CASSHGQGFNQPQHF. The CDR3 bases are TGTGCCAGCAGCCACGGACAGGGGTTCAATCAGCCCCAGCATTTT.

This clone was found a few times. V is TRBV20-1 and J is TRBJ1-2; 7 nucleotides match TRBD1. CDR3 length: 15 residues. The germline CDR1 and CDR2 sequences are DFQATT and SNEGSKA (reference sequence). V gave up 4 bases and J gave up 0 bases; unmatched junction bases: 8. The CDR3 sequence: CSAKGQTRANYGYTF. Here the CDR3 DNA reads TGCAGTGCTAAGGGACAGACAAGAGCTAACTATGGCTACACCTTC.

This clone was observed many times. The chain carries TRBV2 and TRBJ2-5, with 8 bases aligning to TRBD1. The CDR3 spans 15 residues. Losses at the gene ends were 5 bases for V and 3 bases for J; bases not matched to a gene: 8. Germline CDR1 is SNHLY and CDR2 is FYNNEI. This CDR3 is CASSLYADREETQYF. DNA of the CDR3: TGTGCCAGCAGTCTATACGCGGACAGGGAAGAGACCCAGTACTTC. Supplemented by reference TRBV2 and TRBJ2-5, the full variable domain reads EPEVTQTPSHQVTQMGQEVILRCVPISNHLYFYWYRQILGQKVEFLVSFYNNEISEKSEIFDDQFSVERPDGSNFTLKIRSTKLEDSAMYFCASSLYADREETQYFGPGTRLLVL.

Judged by abundance, this clone is medium-sized. J is TRBJ2-1 and V is TRBV24-1; tentative D call: TRBD1 (5 bases). This CDR3 is built from 16 residues. Germline CDR1 reads KGHDR; CDR2 reads SFDVKD. V lost 2 bases and J 8 bases, leaving 18 bases between the germline ends. CDR3 region: CATSDSRSGIVDEQFF. The CDR3 DNA follows: TGTGCCACCAGTGATTCTAGGTCAGGGATAGTTGATGAGCAGTTCTTC.

This clone was observed a few times. V gene TRBV6-1 combines with J gene TRBJ2-7, with TRBD1 matching 8 bases. The CDR3 consists of 15 residues. Germline CDR1 is MNHNS and CDR2 is SASEGT. Trimming removed 8 bases from V and 3 bases from J; junction bases left unmatched: 12. This CDR3 is CASQGAAMPLYEQYF. CDR3 bases: TGTGCCAGCCAGGGGGCGGCCATGCCCCTCTACGAGCAGTACTTC.

Comments on this clone: Other DNA sequences in this specimen translate into the identical CDR3. This chain links TRBV2 with TRBJ1-4; D is unresolved. The CDR3 consists of 15 residues. The germline V gene has CDR1 SNHLY and CDR2 FYNNEI. V lost 4 bases and J 0 bases, leaving 9 bases between the germline ends. CDR3: CASSGDTSTNEKLFF. The CDR3 bases are TGTGCCAGCAGTGGAGATACATCAACTAATGAAAAACTGTTTTTT.

This clone is classed as medium-sized. The V gene is TRBV12-3 or TRBV12-4, the J gene TRBJ1-2; D is unclear. This CDR3 has 14 residues. V shed 3 bases and J shed 6 bases, with 14 bases lying between them. The CDR3 DNA reads TGTGCCAGCAGTTTGGGCGGGGATTGGGATGGCTACACCTTC. This translates into CASSLGGDWDGYTF.

The chain employs TRBV29-1 and TRBJ2-5; D gene uncertain. Looked up from germline, CDR1 is SQVTM and CDR2 is ANQGSEA. With 0 bases removed from V and 0 bases from J, the gap between germline ends came to 11 bases. The CDR3 has 15 residues. The CDR3 nucleotides are TGCAGCGTTGAAGATGGGTACTATTACCAAGAGACCCAGTACTTC. Its protein is CSVEDGYYYQETQYF.

V and J are TRBV3-1 and TRBJ2-3; TRBD1 agrees at 7 bases. V gave up 1 base and J gave up 2 bases; unmatched junction bases: 3. The CDR3 length is 15 residues. CDR1 and CDR2 from the germline V gene are LGHDT and YNNKEL (reference sequence). Written as DNA, the CDR3 is TGTGCCAGCAGCCAAGGACAGGGCGACACAGATACGCAGTATTTT. This sequence encodes CASSQGQGDTDTQYF.

The table lists this clone with many counts. The genes are TRBV27 and TRBJ2-2, with D possibly matching TRBD2 (6 bases). The CDR3 contains 17 residues. Germline CDR1 MNHEY, CDR2 SMNVEV (reference sequence). V lost 4 bases to trimming and J lost 6 bases, with 21 bases between them. CDR3 nucleotide sequence: TGTGCCAGCAGTTCCCGGCTCGGGGGACGCGGGCCCGGGGAGCTGTTTTTT. Amino acids: CASSSRLGGRGPGELFF.

The V gene is TRBV11-2, the J gene TRBJ2-1; 14 bases agree with TRBD2. This CDR3 has 15 amino acids. The germline V gene encodes CDR1 SGHAT and CDR2 FQNNGV. V gave up 4 bases and J gave up 8 bases; unmatched junction bases: 4. The CDR3 protein is CASSSTSGGVHEQFF. The CDR3 nucleotides read TGTGCCAGCAGCTCGACTAGCGGGGGGGTGCATGAGCAGTTCTTC.

This rearrangement joins TRBV6-6 to TRBJ1-5; 8 bases align to TRBD1. The CDR3 sequence is 15 residues long. Germline assignment: CDR1 MNHNY and CDR2 SVGAGI (reference sequence). The V gene end was trimmed by 3 bases and the J gene end by 4 bases; junction bases not matched to a gene: 5. The CDR3, as DNA: TGTGCCAGCAGTTATTCACAGGGGGGTAATCAGCCCCAGCATTTT. Translating it yields CASSYSQGGNQPQHF.

V usage is TRBV19 and J usage is TRBJ1-2; D gene ambiguous. The CDR3 consists of 11 residues. V was cut by 5 bases and J by 6 bases, with 7 bases left in between. Germline-derived CDR1 and CDR2 are LNHDA and SQIVND (reference sequence). The CDR3 nucleotides are TGTGCCAGTAGTGATGGTGATGGCTACACCTTC. Protein: CASSDGDGYTF. Full variable domain (rest looked up from reference TRBV19 and TRBJ1-2): DGGITQSPKYLFRKEGQNVTLSCEQNLNHDAMYWYRQDPGQGLRLIYYSQIVNDFQKGDIAEGYSVSREKKESFPLTVTSAQKNPTAFYLCASSDGDGYTFGSGTRLTVV.

There are a few counts of this clone. This chain connects TRBV5-1 to TRBJ1-2, with D perhaps matching TRBD1 (5 bases). This CDR3 region has 13 residues. The V gene's germline CDR1 is SGHRS and CDR2 YFSETQ. V lost 0 bases and J lost 8, with 11 bases in between. The CDR3 here is CASSLGGAQGYTF. CDR3 DNA sequence: TGCGCCAGCAGCTTGGGAGGGGCACAGGGCTACACCTTC.

This clone was detected only a few times. The chain recombines TRBV20-1 with TRBJ2-1, with TRBD1 matching 8 bases. J lost 3 bases, V lost 3 bases, and 10 bases had no gene match. From germline, CDR1 is DFQATT and CDR2 SNEGSKA (reference sequence). This CDR3 has 16 amino acids. This chain's CDR3 is CSASRAGQALYNEQFF. The CDR3, as DNA: TGCAGTGCTAGTCGGGCGGGACAGGCCCTCTACAATGAGCAGTTCTTC.

This clone ranks as medium-sized. The chain links TRBV27 to TRBJ2-7, with D possibly TRBD2 on 6 matching bases. Deletions cut 6 bases from V and 6 bases from J, with 18 bases between. CDR1 MNHEY and CDR2 SMNVEV come from the germline V gene (reference sequence). The CDR3 loop spans 14 amino acids. Here the CDR3 reads CASSPLAKWGEQYF. The DNA of the CDR3 is TGTGCCAGCAGCCCTCTAGCGAAGTGGGGCGAGCAGTACTTC.